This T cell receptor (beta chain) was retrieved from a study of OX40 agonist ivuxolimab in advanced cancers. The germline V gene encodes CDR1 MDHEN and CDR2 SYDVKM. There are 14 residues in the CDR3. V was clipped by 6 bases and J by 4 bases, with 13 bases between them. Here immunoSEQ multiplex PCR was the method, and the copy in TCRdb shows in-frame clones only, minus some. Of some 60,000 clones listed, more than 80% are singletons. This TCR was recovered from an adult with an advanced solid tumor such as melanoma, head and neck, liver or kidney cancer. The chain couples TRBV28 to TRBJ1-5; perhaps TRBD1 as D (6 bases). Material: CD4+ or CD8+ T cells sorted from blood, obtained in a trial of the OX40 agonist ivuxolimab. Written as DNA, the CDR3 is TGTGCCAGCAGCCTACAGGGTTGGAATCAGCCCCAGCATTTT. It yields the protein CASSLQGWNQPQHF.